This T cell receptor beta chain appears in the sequencing data of a study of cytomegalovirus exposure and HLA in healthy donors. Overall study context: Membership in the Caucasian-associated ancestry cluster was found for around four fifths of approximately 400 genotyped donors. Study outcomes and limitations: For cytomegalovirus status, the classifier reportedly gave diagnoses with high specificity and sensitivity. For TCR beta chains, V- and J-gene trimming was later linked to a missense DCLRE1C variant.

This PCR relied on a set of 60 Vbeta primers and 13 Jbeta primers. Some clones are missing from TCRdb's copy, which holds only in-frame ones; the method was immunoSEQ multiplex PCR. The sample consists of about 150,000 clones, roughly 75% of them appearing once. Concerning this clone: Its target is not known.

CDR3 length: 15 residues. From germline, CDR1 is LNHNV and CDR2 YYDKDF (reference sequence). With 2 bases removed from V and 7 bases from J, the gap between germline ends came to 14 bases. Material: PBMCs. This rearrangement joins TRBV15 to TRBJ2-2; possibly TRBD2 for D (5 bases). The TCR originated in a man between 18 and 29 years old in good health and CMV-seronegative. This chain's CDR3 is CATSRTERVYGELFF. CDR3 bases: TGTGCCACCAGCAGAACAGAGAGGGTTTACGGGGAGCTGTTTTTT.